One TCR beta chain is described in this entry. Its antigen is as yet unknown. The CDR3 is 15 residues long. This record belongs to a study of OX40 agonist ivuxolimab in advanced cancers. The study, taken as a whole, reports: Among patients with partial responses at 0.1-3.0 mg/kg, clonal expansion was among the lowest. Some nonresponders additionally presented with little normalized T-cell clonal expansion.

Profiled with immunoSEQ multiplex PCR; TCRdb holds only in-frame clones, not every one. The sample contains tens of thousands of clones, approximately 92% of which appear only once. The TCR sequence derives from an adult with an advanced solid tumor such as melanoma, head and neck, liver or kidney cancer. The sequenced sample was CD4+ or CD8+ T cells sorted from blood, obtained in a trial of the OX40 agonist ivuxolimab. The chain recombines TRBV1 with TRBJ2-7. TRBV1 is a documented pseudogene. The CDR3 DNA is TGCACCAGCAGCCAAGGGCTCCTCCCCTATTACGAGCAGTACTTC. Encoded protein: CTSSQGLLPYYEQYF.